This T cell receptor (beta chain) was obtained from a study of shared clonotypes between healthy human individuals. Method: immunoSEQ multiplex PCR; TCRdb's copy keeps in-frame clones and lacks some. The sample contains about 1.5 million clones, approximately 98% of which appear only once. Splitting of CD4+ cells produced CD45RA+ naive and CD45RA-negative memory subsets. Sequenced input: naive CD4+ T cells sorted from blood. Subset: CD45RA+ positively selected. The source of this sequence is a man younger than 40 in good health.

The CDR3 DNA sequence: TGCGCCACCCTGGACAGGGGATGGGGTAGTCAGCCCCAGCATTTT. Its translation is CATLDRGWGSQPQHF. The J gene is TRBJ1-5, the V gene TRBV10-2; 9 nucleotides match TRBD1. Germline loops: CDR1 WSHSY, CDR2 SAAADI. There are 15 residues in the CDR3. Losses at the gene ends were 10 bases for V and 6 bases for J; bases not matched to a gene: 13.